Presented here are 30 T cell receptor beta chains from one specimen sequenced in a study of T cell repertoires in ileal Crohn's disease. Stated time point: neoterminal ileum biopsy at postoperative endoscopy, about 6 months after surgery. Measured with immunoSEQ multiplex PCR; TCRdb has only the in-frame clones, and not every one. The data contain about 17,000 clones, approximately 72% of them singletons. The sequenced material came from ileal tissue. The receptors derive from an adult with Crohn's disease.

This clone was seen once. J is TRBJ2-7 and V is TRBV20-1; tentatively, D is TRBD1 (5 bases). Germline V gene data show CDR1 as DFQATT and CDR2 as SNEGSKA (reference sequence). The CDR3 sequence is 11 residues long. V lost 6 bases and J 6 bases, leaving 12 bases between the germline ends. CDR3 in DNA: TGCAGTGCCCCAGGACACGTCGAGCAGTACTTC. It encodes CSAPGHVEQYF.

The chain links TRBV5-4 to TRBJ2-1, with D tentatively TRBD1 (7 bases). The CDR3 loop spans 15 amino acids. The V gene's germline CDR1 is SGHNT and CDR2 YYREEE (reference sequence). V shed 2 bases and J shed 9 bases, with 18 bases lying between them. The CDR3 DNA reads TGTGCCAGCAGCTTTGGAGGGGGCGAAAAGCGTGAGCAGTTCTTC. Translation gives CASSFGGGEKREQFF.

Here the CDR3 reads CASRHHNEQFF. The CDR3, as DNA: TGTGCCAGCAGACACCACAATGAGCAGTTCTTC. V gene TRBV6-5 combines with J gene TRBJ2-1; unclear D gene. The CDR3 length is 11 residues. V was trimmed by 6 bases and J by 5 bases, leaving 5 bases between them. The germline V gene has CDR1 MNHEY and CDR2 SVGAGI.

The gene calls are TRBV7-8 and TRBJ1-1; D ambiguous. The CDR3 is made up of 14 amino acids. Germline V gene sequence: CDR1 SGHVS, CDR2 FQNEAQ. Trimming stripped 5 bases from V and 8 bases from J, with 18 bases between. CDR3 nucleotide sequence: TGTGCCAGCAGCCCCCGCGCAGGCCAGGTAGAAGCTTTCTTT. As protein: CASSPRAGQVEAFF. Together with reference TRBV7-8 and TRBJ1-1, the CDR3 gives the full variable domain: GAGVSQSPRYKVAKRGQDVALRCDPISGHVSLFWYQQALGQGPEFLTYFQNEAQLDKSGLPSDRFFAERPEGSVSTLKIQRTQQEDSAVYLCASSPRAGQVEAFFGQGTRLTVV.

The chain links TRBV5-4 to TRBJ2-2; the D gene is possibly TRBD1 (6 bases). There are 17 residues in the CDR3. Germline CDR1 SGHNT, CDR2 YYREEE (reference sequence). The ends were cut back, 1 base at V and 1 base at J, with 14 bases in the middle. The CDR3 sequence is CASSLWGHPMNTGELFF. The CDR3 region has the DNA TGTGCCAGCAGCTTGTGGGGACACCCAATGAACACCGGGGAGCTGTTTTTT.

In nucleotides, the CDR3 is TGTGCCAGCAGCTCCGGGACAGGGACCTATGGCTACACCTTC. Its protein is CASSSGTGTYGYTF. V and J are TRBV7-9 and TRBJ1-2, with 9 bases lining up with TRBD1. This CDR3 has 14 amino acids. From germline, CDR1 is SEHNR and CDR2 FQNEAQ (reference sequence). The junction had 4 bases not matched to a gene; V was cut back by 4 bases and J by 4 bases.

The rearrangement joins TRBV2 to TRBJ1-2, with D perhaps TRBD1 (5 bases). V lost 4 bases, J lost 2 bases, and 11 bases lay in between. Germline values: CDR1 SNHLY, CDR2 FYNNEI. This CDR3 region has 14 residues. CDR3 in amino acids: CASSVGGLNYGYTF. DNA for the CDR3: TGTGCCAGCAGTGTCGGGGGGTTGAACTATGGCTACACCTTC.

The chain has TRBV5-1 and TRBJ2-3; D may be TRBD1 (6 bases). This CDR3 has 16 residues. V shed 4 bases and J shed 2 bases, with 17 bases lying between them. Germline V gives CDR1 SGHRS, CDR2 YFSETQ. CDR3 DNA sequence: TGCGCCAGCAGCCGACTTACAGGGACAAACACAGATACGCAGTATTTT. Amino acids: CASSRLTGTNTDTQYF.

This chain links TRBV5-6 with TRBJ2-7, with TRBD1 matching 9 bases. The germline gives CDR1 SGHDT, CDR2 YYEEEE. Trimming cost V 2 bases and J 2 bases; bases outside gene matches: 8. The CDR3 extends over 16 amino acids. This CDR3 is CASSLFRGQGTYEQYF. The CDR3 nucleotides are TGTGCCAGCAGCTTATTCCGCGGACAGGGGACCTACGAGCAGTACTTC.

The V and J genes are TRBV27 and TRBJ2-7, with 13 positions matching TRBD2. CDR1 is MNHEY and CDR2 is SMNVEV in the germline V gene (reference sequence). The CDR3 length is 14 residues. The V segment lost 6 bases and the J segment 6 bases; nucleotides outside the gene matches: 5. The CDR3 protein is CASRGLAGLGEQYF. The DNA of the CDR3 is TGTGCCAGCAGGGGACTAGCGGGATTAGGCGAGCAGTACTTC.

This chain connects TRBV2 to TRBJ2-7, with D maybe TRBD2 (5 bases). This CDR3 region has 13 residues. V was cut by 4 bases and J by 2 bases, with 9 bases left in between. The germline CDR1 and CDR2 sequences are SNHLY and FYNNEI. CDR3 coding DNA: TGTGCCAGCAGTGGAGGGTTGGCCTACGAGCAGTACTTC. This translates into CASSGGLAYEQYF. Filled out from reference TRBV2 and TRBJ2-7, the complete variable domain reads EPEVTQTPSHQVTQMGQEVILRCVPISNHLYFYWYRQILGQKVEFLVSFYNNEISEKSEIFDDQFSVERPDGSNFTLKIRSTKLEDSAMYFCASSGGLAYEQYFGPGTRLTVT.

Only one count was recorded for this clone. The rearrangement links TRBV6-5 to TRBJ2-7; D unclear. Trimming took off 0 bases at V and 3 bases at J, with 9 bases between the two ends. This CDR3 is 14 amino acids long. Germline assignment: CDR1 MNHEY and CDR2 SVGAGI. CDR3 protein: CASSYSNSNYEQYF. The CDR3 DNA reads TGTGCCAGCAGTTACTCTAACAGCAACTACGAGCAGTACTTC.

This chain links TRBV5-1 with TRBJ1-2; 8 bases are shared with TRBD1. Trimming cost V 0 bases and J 5 bases; bases outside gene matches: 3. Looked up from germline, CDR1 is SGHRS and CDR2 is YFSETQ. The CDR3 has 14 amino acids. This CDR3 is CASSLGTGKYGYTF. CDR3 coding DNA: TGCGCCAGCAGCTTGGGGACAGGGAAGTATGGCTACACCTTC.

The J gene is TRBJ1-6, the V gene TRBV6-5, with TRBD1 as a possible D gene (5 bases). V was cut by 4 bases and J by 4 bases, with 8 bases left in between. The CDR3 sequence is 14 residues long. CDR1 and CDR2 from the germline V gene are MNHEY and SVGAGI. CDR3 bases: TGTGCCAGCAGTTTACAGGTTTATAATTCACCCCTCCACTTT. Its translation: CASSLQVYNSPLHF.

The chain combines TRBV2 with TRBJ1-4; 7 nucleotides agree with TRBD1. The junction had 4 bases not matched to a gene; V was cut back by 6 bases and J by 0 bases. CDR3 length: 15 residues. CDR1 is SNHLY and CDR2 is FYNNEI in the germline V gene. The CDR3 coding sequence is TGTGCCAGCAGCCCCAGGGGGACAACTAATGAAAAACTGTTTTTT. Protein product: CASSPRGTTNEKLFF.

V usage is TRBV7-9 and J usage is TRBJ1-1; tentatively, D is TRBD1 (6 bases). V was cut by 0 bases and J by 11 bases, with 19 bases left in between. Germline V gives CDR1 SEHNR, CDR2 FQNEAQ (reference sequence). The CDR3 is 15 residues long. CDR3 nucleotides: TGTGCCAGCAGCTTAGCGCGGGCAGGGGCCGGGGATGCTTTCTTT. Encoded protein: CASSLARAGAGDAFF.

This rearrangement joins TRBV7-2 to TRBJ1-2; D might be TRBD1 (6 bases). The V end lost 0 bases, the J end lost 2 bases, and 16 bases lay between the germline ends. This CDR3 has 17 residues. CDR1 and CDR2 from the germline V gene are SGHTA and FQGNSA. CDR3 nucleotides: TGTGCCAGCAGCTTAGCTGAGTTGGGGCAGGGGAACTATGGCTACACCTTC. Residues: CASSLAELGQGNYGYTF.

The CDR3 region is CASSESGANVLTF. DNA of the CDR3: TGTGCCAGCAGTGAGTCGGGGGCCAACGTCCTGACTTTC. The gene calls are TRBV6-1 and TRBJ2-6; no firm D call. Germline CDR1 is MNHNS and CDR2 is SASEGT. The ends were cut back, 3 bases at V and 4 bases at J, with 4 bases in the middle. The CDR3 is 13 amino acids.

The count of this clone is one. The V call is TRBV9, the J call TRBJ1-6, with D unclear. The CDR3 is 14 residues long. Germline CDR1 reads SGDLS; CDR2 reads YYNGEE. Between the trimmed V and J ends, which lost 2 bases and 7 bases, there was a span of 10 bases. The CDR3 coding sequence is TGTGCCAGCAGCGTTATGACTGGAAATTCACCCCTCCACTTT. Translating it yields CASSVMTGNSPLHF. Using reference TRBV9 and TRBJ1-6 for the parts outside the CDR3, the full variable domain is DSGVTQTPKHLITATGQRVTLRCSPRSGDLSVYWYQQSLDQGLQFLIQYYNGEERAKGNILERFSAQQFPDLHSELNLSSLELGDSALYFCASSVMTGNSPLHFGNGTRLTVT.

The chain uses TRBV9 and TRBJ1-1; perhaps TRBD1 as D (5 bases). This CDR3 spans 18 amino acids. CDR1 SGDLS and CDR2 YYNGEE come from the germline V gene. The germline V and J ends were trimmed by 6 bases and 3 bases, with 27 bases remaining between them. This CDR3 reads CASNKRAGGYSGYTEAFF. The CDR3 nucleotides are TGTGCCAGCAATAAAAGAGCTGGGGGGTACTCGGGTTACACTGAAGCTTTCTTT.

The V gene is TRBV27, the J gene TRBJ2-5, with 7 bases fitting TRBD1. Losses at the gene ends were 5 bases for V and 7 bases for J; bases not matched to a gene: 13. The V gene's germline CDR1 is MNHEY and CDR2 SMNVEV (reference sequence). The CDR3 loop spans 15 amino acids. The CDR3 DNA reads as TGTGCCAGCAGTAGTCTACAGGGGCTCGCGGGGACCCAGTACTTC. It specifies CASSSLQGLAGTQYF.

CDR3 residues: CASSLGQGNSGNTIYF. The CDR3 coding sequence is TGTGCCAGCAGCCTGGGACAGGGAAACTCTGGAAACACCATATATTTT. J is TRBJ1-3 and V is TRBV5-6; 9 nucleotides line up with TRBD1. V shed 4 bases, J shed 0 bases, and the junction held 5 bases outside the gene matches. The CDR3 is made up of 16 amino acids. Per the germline V gene, CDR1 is SGHDT and CDR2 is YYEEEE.

The rearrangement joins TRBV6-5 to TRBJ2-7; no definite D call. The V gene lost 6 bases and the J gene lost 7 bases, with 16 bases spanning the gap. CDR1 is MNHEY, CDR2 SVGAGI, per germline. The CDR3 is 13 residues long. The CDR3 sequence is CASRTGSYGEQYF. As DNA, the CDR3 is TGTGCCAGCAGAACTGGATCCTACGGGGAGCAGTACTTC.

V is TRBV5-8 and J is TRBJ2-1; D remains ambiguous. Germline V gene lookup returns CDR1 SGHTS and CDR2 YDEGEE. The V and J ends lost 4 bases and 13 bases respectively, with 3 bases between them. This CDR3 spans 8 amino acids. This CDR3 is CASSPQFF. CDR3 in DNA: TGTGCCAGCAGCCCACAGTTCTTC.

V is TRBV27 and J is TRBJ2-7, with D possibly matching TRBD2 (6 bases). The CDR3 loop spans 14 amino acids. The ends were cut back, 2 bases at V and 4 bases at J, with 12 bases in the middle. Germline CDR1 MNHEY, CDR2 SMNVEV (reference sequence). The CDR3 region is CASSLVGGSYEQYF. DNA of the CDR3: TGTGCCAGCAGTTTAGTGGGGGGTTCGTACGAGCAGTACTTC.

The V call is TRBV27, the J call TRBJ1-3; D unresolved. With 3 bases removed from V and 0 bases from J, the gap between germline ends came to 3 bases. Germline lookup yields CDR1 MNHEY and CDR2 SMNVEV (reference sequence). The CDR3 spans 13 residues. CDR3 sequence: CASSFNSGNTIYF. CDR3 sequence (DNA): TGTGCCAGCAGTTTCAACTCTGGAAACACCATATATTTT.

This chain connects TRBV4-3 to TRBJ2-5; TRBD2 aligns across 8 bases. Gene TRBJ2-7 matches the end of the DNA better, so the J call may be wrong. CDR1 is LGHNA, CDR2 YSLEER, per germline. The CDR3 totals 15 residues. The CDR3 DNA sequence: TGCGCCAGCAGCCAAGATGCGGGGGGATCCTACGAGCAGTACTTC. Translating gives CASSQDAGGSYEQYF.

Written as DNA, the CDR3 is TGTGCCAGCAGTTACCTTGCCAGGGGACGGTACGAGCAGTACTTC. Its protein is CASSYLARGRYEQYF. V gene TRBV6-5 combines with J gene TRBJ2-7; tentatively, D is TRBD1 (6 bases). CDR3 size: 15 residues. CDR1 is MNHEY, CDR2 SVGAGI, per germline. V lost 2 bases to trimming and J lost 4 bases, with 15 bases between them.

The chain employs TRBV14 and TRBJ1-2, with a tentative D call TRBD1 (6 bases). Germline-derived CDR1 and CDR2 are SGHDN and FVKESK. The CDR3 is 13 amino acids. V was cut by 4 bases and J by 4 bases, with 10 bases left in between. The DNA for the CDR3 is TGTGCCAGCAGCCTAGTACAGGGCTATGGCTACACCTTC. Protein: CASSLVQGYGYTF.

This chain joins TRBV5-1 and TRBJ1-3, with 8 bases aligning to TRBD1. The trim removed 0 bases at V and 5 bases at J, leaving 7 bases unmatched. The V gene's germline CDR1 is SGHRS and CDR2 YFSETQ. CDR3 length: 16 residues. The DNA of the CDR3 is TGCGCCAGCAGCTTGGGGGGGACAGGAGCGCGAAACACCATATATTTT. Its protein product is CASSLGGTGARNTIYF.